These 17 T cell receptor beta chains were all obtained from the same sample, sequenced in a study of neurological immune-mediated disorders. TCRdb redid the calling of the 5' RACE reads with MiXCR, one entry per CDR3 protein. This sample yields over 65,000 distinct CDR3 sequences, of which 2% to 3% are seen a single time; 1.1% belongs to the top ten. The sequencing input was PBMCs. These TCRs come from a woman between 25 and 40 years old with multiple sclerosis.

The table lists this clonotype with many counts. The chain links TRBV9 to TRBJ1-2, with D possibly being TRBD1 (5 bases). The CDR3 is 15 residues long. The germline CDR1 and CDR2 sequences are SGDLS and YYNGEE. V lost 7 bases to trimming and J lost 3 bases, with 19 bases between them. DNA for the CDR3: TGTGCCAGCCGGCCCGGGACGGCCGGGGACTATGGCTACACCTTC. It yields the protein CASRPGTAGDYGYTF.

This clonotype was counted ten times or more. The CDR3 here is CSARVAGRGRNTEAFF. CDR3 nucleotide sequence: TGCAGTGCTAGAGTGGCCGGGAGGGGTAGGAACACTGAAGCTTTCTTT. The chain couples TRBV20-1 to TRBJ1-1, with a possible D match to TRBD1 (5 bases). Germline assignment: CDR1 DFQATT and CDR2 SNEGSKA (reference sequence). The CDR3 consists of 16 residues. V lost 1 base to trimming and J lost 1 base, with 16 bases between them.

A remark on this clonotype: Being one base from a much bigger clone, this may be a read error. The chain combines TRBV7-8 with TRBJ1-5; the D is unclear. The CDR3 runs to 13 residues. Germline V lookup: CDR1 SGHVS, CDR2 FQNEAQ. The CDR3 here is CASSLRAEQPQNF. The CDR3 DNA sequence: TGTGCCAGCAGCTTAAGGGCGGAACAGCCCCAGAATTTT.

The chain's CDR3 is CASTLPTMPYNEQFF. The DNA for the CDR3 is TGTGCCAGCACCTTACCCACTATGCCCTACAATGAGCAGTTCTTC. V gene TRBV6-2 or TRBV6-3 combines with J gene TRBJ2-1; D gene ambiguous. Germline CDR1 and CDR2: MNHEY and SVGEGT. This CDR3 is 15 amino acids long. V lost 7 bases and J lost 2, with 15 bases in between.

Ten or more counts support this clonotype. J is TRBJ1-2 and V is TRBV20-1; D is undetermined. The V end was cut by 3 bases, the J end by 8 bases, with 13 bases between. Germline V gene data show CDR1 as DFQATT and CDR2 as SNEGSKA (reference sequence). This CDR3 is built from 12 residues. CDR3 coding DNA: TGCAGTGCTAGTTATGACGGAGGGGGCTACACCTTC. Protein: CSASYDGGGYTF.

This clonotype occurred many times. V gene TRBV6-2 or TRBV6-3 combines with J gene TRBJ2-5, with a tentative D call TRBD2 (5 bases). This CDR3 has 12 amino acids. Germline assignment: CDR1 MNHEY and CDR2 SVGEGT. Trimming took 7 bases from V and 0 from J, leaving 6 bases between them. DNA for the CDR3: TGTGCCAGCACGAGGGACCAAGAGACCCAGTACTTC. Its protein is CASTRDQETQYF.

This clonotype was found many times. This rearrangement joins TRBV6-6 to TRBJ2-1, with a weak D call TRBD1 (6 bases). CDR1 is MNHNY, CDR2 SVGAGI, per germline (reference sequence). V was clipped by 6 bases and J by 9 bases, with 12 bases between them. This CDR3 is 12 amino acids long. CDR3 nucleotide sequence: TGTGCCAGCAGGGACGGGGACACTGAGCAGTTCTTC. Protein: CASRDGDTEQFF.

At least ten counts were recorded for this clonotype. V usage is TRBV5-1 and J usage is TRBJ1-2, with D hard to call. CDR1 SGHRS and CDR2 YFSETQ come from the germline V gene. The CDR3 loop spans 13 amino acids. Trimming cost V 4 bases and J 3 bases, with 10 bases left between them. The CDR3 protein is CASSLAGYYGYTF. The CDR3 nucleotides read TGCGCCAGCAGCCTGGCGGGATACTATGGCTACACCTTC.

This clonotype was picked up many times. This chain joins TRBV20-1 and TRBJ1-5; D is unclear. Germline loops: CDR1 DFQATT, CDR2 SNEGSKA (reference sequence). This CDR3 is built from 15 residues. Trimming left V 2 bases short and J 0 bases short, with 11 bases between. The CDR3: CSARRGPYSNQPQHF. CDR3 DNA sequence: TGCAGTGCTAGAAGAGGTCCTTATAGCAATCAGCCCCAGCATTTT.

This clonotype was observed at least ten times. The chain employs TRBV20-1 and TRBJ2-7; no clear D gene. CDR1 and CDR2 (germline): DFQATT, SNEGSKA (reference sequence). CDR3 length equals 15 residues. The V end was cut by 1 base, the J end by 0 bases, with 13 bases between. CDR3 region: CSARVPPAGSYEQYF. CDR3 nucleotide sequence: TGCAGTGCTAGAGTACCCCCCGCTGGCTCCTACGAGCAGTACTTC.

In its sample, this clonotype was seen many times. The chain uses TRBV25-1 and TRBJ2-5, with D perhaps matching TRBD1 (6 bases). Deletions cut 4 bases from V and 5 bases from J, with 14 bases between. The V gene's germline CDR1 is MGHDK and CDR2 SYGVNS. There are 14 residues in the CDR3. As DNA, the CDR3 is TGTGCCAGCAGTGTACAGGGTCTCGAGGAGACCCAGTACTTC. Residues: CASSVQGLEETQYF.

To note about this clonotype: A much larger clone sits a single nucleotide away, making a read error possible. The V call is TRBV20-1, the J call TRBJ1-1; a possible D gene is TRBD1 (5 bases). CDR3 size: 12 residues. Germline V lookup: CDR1 DFQATT, CDR2 SNEGSKA (reference sequence). The germline V and J ends were trimmed by 3 bases and 4 bases, with 9 bases remaining between them. CDR3 loop: CSARWGTTEAFF. As DNA, the CDR3 is TGCAGTGCTAGGTGGGGGACCACTGAAGCTTTCTTT.

The sample holds many counts of this clonotype. The chain employs TRBV5-1 and TRBJ2-7; 10 bases are a match to TRBD1. CDR1 and CDR2 from the germline V gene are SGHRS and YFSETQ. Germline trimming cut 4 bases from V and 4 bases from J; bases unmatched to any gene: 8. The CDR3 contains 15 residues. The CDR3 sequence: CASSPAGTGVYEQYF. CDR3 nucleotides: TGCGCCAGCAGCCCCGCCGGGACAGGGGTTTACGAGCAGTACTTC.

The table lists this clonotype with many counts. The V call is TRBV12-3 or TRBV12-4, the J call TRBJ2-7, with 10 bases identical to TRBD1. Trimming cost V 6 bases and J 3 bases; bases outside gene matches: 5. The CDR3 length is 14 residues. CDR3 protein: CASSRDRGGYEQYF. The DNA of the CDR3 is TGTGCCAGCAGCCGGGACAGGGGTGGCTACGAGCAGTACTTC.

This clonotype was recorded many times. The chain couples TRBV6-4 to TRBJ2-2; TRBD2 aligns across 8 bases. Germline trimming cut 3 bases from V and 4 bases from J; bases unmatched to any gene: 7. In germline, CDR1 is MRHNA, CDR2 SNTAGT. The CDR3 spans 16 residues. In nucleotides, the CDR3 is TGTGCCAGCAGTGATACTAGCGGATTTACCACCGGGGAGCTGTTTTTT. Its translation is CASSDTSGFTTGELFF.

This clonotype was picked up many times. V is TRBV20-1 and J is TRBJ2-1, with 12 bases matching TRBD2. CDR3 size: 17 residues. With V trimmed by 3 bases and J by 5 bases, 11 bases remained unmatched. The germline CDR1 and CDR2 sequences are DFQATT and SNEGSKA (reference sequence). The CDR3 protein is CSASPFVLAGGNNEQFF. CDR3 nucleotide sequence: TGCAGTGCTAGTCCCTTCGTACTAGCGGGAGGAAACAATGAGCAGTTCTTC.

This clonotype was seen ten or more times. The rearrangement uses TRBV7-9 and TRBJ1-1, with D perhaps matching TRBD1 (6 bases). Trimming took off 5 bases at V and 4 bases at J, with 20 bases between the two ends. CDR1 and CDR2 (germline): SEHNR, FQNEAQ (reference sequence). This CDR3 has 16 residues. CDR3 DNA: TGTGCCAGCAGCGACCGGGACATAAAGGAAGGCACTGAAGCTTTCTTT. The encoded protein is CASSDRDIKEGTEAFF.